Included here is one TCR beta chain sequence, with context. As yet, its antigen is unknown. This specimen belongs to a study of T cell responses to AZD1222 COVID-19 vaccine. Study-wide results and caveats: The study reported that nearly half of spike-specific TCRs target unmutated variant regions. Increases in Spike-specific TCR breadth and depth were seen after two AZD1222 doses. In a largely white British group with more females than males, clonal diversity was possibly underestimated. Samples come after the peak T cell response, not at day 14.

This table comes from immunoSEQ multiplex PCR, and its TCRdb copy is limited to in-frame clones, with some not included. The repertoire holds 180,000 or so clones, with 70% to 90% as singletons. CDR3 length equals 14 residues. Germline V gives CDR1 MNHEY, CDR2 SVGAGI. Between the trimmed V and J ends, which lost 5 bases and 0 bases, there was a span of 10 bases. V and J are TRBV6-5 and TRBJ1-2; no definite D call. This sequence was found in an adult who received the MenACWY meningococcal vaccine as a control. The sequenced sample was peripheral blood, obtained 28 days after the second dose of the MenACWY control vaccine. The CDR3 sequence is CASSRLGSNYGYTF. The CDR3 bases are TGTGCCAGCAGTCGCCTCGGCTCTAACTATGGCTACACCTTC.